What follows describes a single T cell receptor beta chain. The target antigen is unknown. This specimen belongs to a study of cytomegalovirus exposure and HLA in healthy donors. The overall study: Assignment to the Caucasian-associated ancestry cluster applied to around 80% of the approximately 400 genotyped donors.

The CDR3 runs to 17 residues. Germline-derived CDR1 and CDR2 are SEHNR and FQNEAQ (reference sequence). Trimming cost V 3 bases and J 0 bases; bases outside gene matches: 9. General study findings and limits: A later analysis found most CMV-associated TCR beta chains apparently HLA-restricted. Association of 16,951 TCR beta sequences with HLA alleles was found at 0.05 false discovery rate in a later analysis.

13 Jbeta primers and 60 Vbeta primers were used for the PCR. The table came from immunoSEQ multiplex PCR; TCRdb's copy has only in-frame clones and leaves some out. This sample has 65,000 to 95,000 clones, with around three quarters found just once. This clonotype was obtained from a man aged 25-45 years in good health and CMV-seronegative. The V gene is TRBV7-9, the J gene TRBJ2-5, with 8 bases that match TRBD2. The sequenced sample consisted of PBMCs. The CDR3 here is CASSLGSGARYQETQYF. The DNA of the CDR3 is TGTGCCAGCAGCTTGGGTAGCGGGGCCAGGTACCAAGAGACCCAGTACTTC.